The clone carrying this TCR beta chain was found a few times. The antigen is undetermined. Trimming at V came to 4 bases and at J to 1 base, leaving 7 bases not matched to a gene. CDR1 and CDR2 (germline): MDHEN, SYDVKM. The CDR3 length is 17 residues. TCRdb ran MiXCR on the reads and lists one entry per CDR3 protein. This sample has about 740,000 distinct CDR3 sequences, with roughly a third found just once. This entry is derived from a study of T cell repertoires in cytomegalovirus infection. For the study at large: Indications came from public TCR beta signatures; they pointed to CMV infection and to a matching HLA type.

Study outcomes and limitations: Clonotype analysis showed dominance of the ex vivo response by HLA-C-restricted CMV-specific TCR beta clonotypes.

The specimen sequenced was PBMCs. The chain has TRBV28 and TRBJ2-5; 12 nucleotides align to TRBD2. This sequence was found in a human donor in good health (CMV status not recorded). Some clones in this sample may be carry-over from other donors' samples. CDR3 nucleotides: TGTGCCAGCAGTTCCTGGACTAGCGGGGCTCTCCAAGAGACCCAGTACTTC. Protein: CASSSWTSGALQETQYF. The entire variable domain, with the rest obtained from reference TRBV28 and TRBJ2-5, is as follows: DVKVTQSSRYLVKRTGEKVFLECVQDMDHENMFWYRQDPGLGLRLIYFSYDVKMKEKGDIPEGYSVSREKKERFSLILESASTNQTSMYLCASSSWTSGALQETQYFGPGTRLLVL.